These 16 T cell receptor beta chains were sequenced from one sample in a study of T cell responses to AZD1222 COVID-19 vaccine. Libraries were prepared by immunoSEQ multiplex PCR; TCRdb keeps only in-frame clonotypes and omits some of them. The sample has approximately 140,000 clones; about 92% are singletons. The source was peripheral blood, collected on day 0 of AZD1222 vaccination. The receptors shown here come from an adult in good health.

The gene calls are TRBV10-3 and TRBJ1-5, with D tentatively TRBD1 (5 bases). V was cut by 0 bases and J by 7 bases, with 7 bases left in between. Per the germline V gene, CDR1 is ENHRY and CDR2 is SYGVKD. The CDR3 covers 13 residues. The CDR3 sequence is CAISESRGQPQHF. The CDR3 DNA sequence: TGTGCCATCAGTGAGTCACGGGGGCAGCCCCAGCATTTT.

V is TRBV30 and J is TRBJ2-1; 8 positions match TRBD2. Germline CDR1 GTSNPN, CDR2 SVGIG (reference sequence). V shed 0 bases and J 8 bases; nucleotides not matched to a gene: 3. This CDR3 spans 13 amino acids. The CDR3 DNA follows: TGTGCCTGGAGTGTTCGGGAGGGACATGAGCAGTTCTTC. This encodes CAWSVREGHEQFF. Variable domain in full (rest from reference TRBV30 and TRBJ2-1): SQTIHQWPATLVQPVGSPLSLECTVEGTSNPNLYWYRQAAGRGLQLLFYSVGIGQISSEVPQNLSASRPQDRQFILSSKKLLLSDSGFYLCAWSVREGHEQFFGPGTRLTVL.

The V call is TRBV6-5, the J call TRBJ1-1; 9 positions agree with TRBD1. V shed 6 bases and J 7 bases; nucleotides not matched to a gene: 9. This CDR3 is built from 14 residues. Germline V gene sequence: CDR1 MNHEY, CDR2 SVGAGI. DNA for the CDR3: TGTGCCAGCAGGGGGGACAGGGACGGGTATGAAGCTTTCTTT. This gives the protein CASRGDRDGYEAFF.

The chain couples TRBV5-1 to TRBJ1-2; 7 nucleotides line up with TRBD1. Germline CDR1 SGHRS, CDR2 YFSETQ. With 0 bases clipped from V and 4 bases from J, the junction kept 12 bases outside the gene matches. This CDR3 is 17 amino acids long. CDR3 coding DNA: TGCGCCAGCAGCTTGGGGGACAGCAGAGCAGGGGGCTATGGCTACACCTTC. This sequence encodes CASSLGDSRAGGYGYTF.

The V gene is TRBV29-1, the J gene TRBJ2-7; perhaps TRBD2 as D (5 bases). Germline CDR1 reads SQVTM; CDR2 reads ANQGSEA. The CDR3 totals 11 residues. V lost 7 bases, J lost 4 bases, and 11 bases lay in between. CDR3 sequence reads: CSAHEGYEQYF. As DNA, the CDR3 is TGCAGCGCCCATGAGGGTTACGAGCAGTACTTC.

A note on this clone: Other DNA sequences in this sample translate to the same CDR3. The CDR3 sequence: CASSYSGGSSYEQYF. The CDR3 DNA reads TGTGCCAGCAGTTACTCGGGCGGCAGTTCCTACGAGCAGTACTTC. The chain links TRBV6-5 to TRBJ2-7; D gene uncertain. Deletions cut 0 bases from V and 1 base from J, with 10 bases between. The germline CDR1 and CDR2 sequences are MNHEY and SVGAGI. This CDR3 contains 15 residues.

The rearrangement links TRBV19 to TRBJ2-3; 8 nucleotides match TRBD2. The V gene's germline CDR1 is LNHDA and CDR2 SQIVND (reference sequence). The CDR3 is 15 amino acids. The trim removed 5 bases at V and 6 bases at J, leaving 10 bases unmatched. The CDR3 nucleotides read TGTGCCAGTAGTCCGAGGCGGGGGGAAGGGGATACGCAGTATTTT. This codes for CASSPRRGEGDTQYF.

This clone came up once. The V call is TRBV18, the J call TRBJ2-1; D may be TRBD1 (6 bases). Germline assignment: CDR1 KGHSH and CDR2 LQKENI. Trimming removed 4 bases from V and 0 bases from J, with 10 bases in between. The CDR3 consists of 15 residues. The CDR3 nucleotides read TGTGCCAGCTCACGAGGACAGAGCTCCTACAATGAGCAGTTCTTC. Protein sequence: CASSRGQSSYNEQFF. The full variable domain, rest sourced from reference TRBV18 and TRBJ2-1, is NAGVMQNPRHLVRRRGQEARLRCSPMKGHSHVYWYRQLPEEGLKFMVYLQKENIIDESGMPKERFSAEFPKEGPSILRIQQVVRGDSAAYFCASSRGQSSYNEQFFGPGTRLTVL.

V gene TRBV3-1 (or the pseudogene TRBV3-2) combines with J gene TRBJ1-2; 9 nucleotides agree with TRBD1. Germline loops: CDR1 LGHDT, CDR2 YNNKEL (reference sequence). Trimming at V came to 3 bases and at J to 6 bases, leaving 14 bases not matched to a gene. This CDR3 spans 17 amino acids. The CDR3 here is CASSHPFPGQGYDGYTF. In nucleotides, the CDR3 is TGTGCCAGCAGCCATCCTTTCCCGGGACAGGGTTATGATGGCTACACCTTC.

Concerning this clone: A read error may account for a junction end that differs from germline. The genes are TRBV7-3 and TRBJ2-1, with D tentatively TRBD1 (6 bases). The germline gives CDR1 SGHTA, CDR2 FQGTGA. The CDR3 is 13 residues long. The CDR3 reads CASSLVAGAERFF. For the CDR3, the DNA is TGTGCCAGCAGCTTAGTTGCAGGGGCCGAGCGGTTCTTC.

The V call is TRBV28, the J call TRBJ2-2, with 10 bases identical to TRBD1. V was pared by 10 bases and J by 4 bases, with 12 bases of the junction left unmatched. This CDR3 has 16 amino acids. Germline CDR1 is MDHEN and CDR2 is SYDVKM. The CDR3 DNA follows: TGTGCCATTATAGGACAGGGGGAGGCCGGCACCGGGGAGCTGTTTTTT. Protein: CAIIGQGEAGTGELFF.

The table lists this clone with a count of one. The chain joins TRBV5-5 to TRBJ1-1, with D maybe TRBD1 (6 bases). CDR3 size: 13 residues. Germline V CDR1 and CDR2: SGHKS, YYEKEE (reference sequence). The V end was cut by 1 base, the J end by 4 bases, with 8 bases between. CDR3 protein: CASSLRGPTEAFF. For the CDR3, the DNA is TGTGCCAGCAGCTTGCGGGGGCCCACTGAAGCTTTCTTT.

This sequence joins TRBV20-1 and TRBJ2-3; 11 bases are a match to TRBD2. CDR1 is DFQATT and CDR2 is SNEGSKA in the germline V gene (reference sequence). The CDR3 sequence is 17 residues long. The V segment lost 3 bases and the J segment 3 bases; nucleotides outside the gene matches: 11. CDR3 DNA sequence: TGCAGTGCTAGTGGGTTAGCGGGAGGGATGAGGACAGATACGCAGTATTTT. Translating gives CSASGLAGGMRTDTQYF.

V is TRBV28 and J is TRBJ2-5; 7 bases are a match to TRBD2. The CDR3 runs 14 residues. The junction had 7 bases not matched to a gene; V was cut back by 6 bases and J by 3 bases. Germline CDR1 is MDHEN and CDR2 is SYDVKM. CDR3 DNA: TGTGCCAGCAGACCAGCGGGAAATAAAGAGACCCAGTACTTC. It specifies CASRPAGNKETQYF.

The V and J genes are TRBV5-4 and TRBJ2-5, with 12 bases lining up with TRBD2. Trimming cost V 3 bases and J 2 bases; bases outside gene matches: 2. The germline V gene has CDR1 SGHNT and CDR2 YYREEE (reference sequence). The CDR3 totals 15 residues. Here the CDR3 DNA reads TGTGCCAGCAGCTGGACTAGCGGGAAACAAGAGACCCAGTACTTC. The encoded protein is CASSWTSGKQETQYF.

The chain recombines TRBV29-1 with TRBJ2-3; the match to TRBD1 covers 8 bases. CDR3 length: 14 residues. After removal of 7 bases from V and 1 base from J, the junction contained 7 bases not matched to a gene. From germline, CDR1 is SQVTM and CDR2 ANQGSEA. For the CDR3, the DNA is TGCAGCGCTCCCCAGGGGGCGGGCACAGATACGCAGTATTTT. It is translated as CSAPQGAGTDTQYF.